Listed below are T cell receptor beta chains from one sample, sequenced in a study of T cells after yellow fever vaccination. MiXCR, run by TCRdb on the 5' RACE reads, gives a single entry per CDR3 protein. The sample holds about 320,000 distinct CDR3 sequences, over 3.5% seen once. The source material was PBMCs, sampled 15 days after the yellow fever booster vaccination. Every receptor here comes from a man aged 18 to 35 who received the YFV17D yellow fever vaccine. The CDR3 runs from the conserved cysteine through the conserved F or W. The D gene is left open where the match is weak. Only some rows state a clone size, as once, few, many or a class for expanded clones.

TRBJ2-1	many	TRBV29-1	.	CSVAGIEQFF	TGCAGCGTTGCAGGGATCGAGCAGTTCTTC
TRBJ2-7	.	TRBV29-1	TRBD1	CSVSVDRVYEQYF	TGCAGCGTTAGCGTGGACAGGGTCTACGAGCAGTACTTC
TRBJ1-1	many	TRBV10-3	.	CAISEPGQNTEAFF	TGTGCCATCAGTGAACCAGGACAGAACACTGAAGCTTTCTTT
TRBJ2-4	.	TRBV20-1	TRBD1	CSVPSGTAKNIQYF	TGCAGTGTTCCGAGTGGGACAGCTAAAAACATTCAGTACTTC
TRBJ2-7	few	TRBV2	TRBD2	CASRLGTSASAGYEQYF	TGTGCCAGCAGGCTCGGGACTAGCGCTTCTGCGGGCTACGAGCAGTACTTC
TRBJ1-2	few	TRBV5-1	.	CASSQEGRGAANYGYTF	TGCGCCAGCAGCCAGGAGGGCAGGGGAGCGGCTAACTATGGCTACACCTTC
TRBJ1-2	many	TRBV9	.	CASAVTTGGGYTF	TGTGCCAGCGCCGTCACGACGGGAGGTGGCTACACCTTC
TRBJ2-5	many	TRBV20-1	.	CSAVRAGGVTQYF	TGCAGTGCTGTCCGGGCTGGCGGCGTGACCCAGTACTTC
TRBJ1-5	few	TRBV10-3	.	CAIRSTALEPQHF	TGTGCCATCAGATCGACAGCCCTGGAGCCCCAGCATTTT
TRBJ1-1	.	TRBV7-3	.	CASSLRQLTEAFF	TGTGCCAGCAGCTTAAGACAATTGACTGAAGCTTTCTTT
TRBJ2-5	many	TRBV12-3/TRBV12-4	TRBD2	CASAVRGGLETQYF	TGTGCCAGCGCGGTTCGCGGGGGTCTGGAGACCCAGTACTTC
TRBJ1-4	many	TRBV4-3	.	CASSQHPGRELFF	TGCGCCAGCAGCCAACACCCCGGCCGGGAACTGTTTTTT
TRBJ2-3	few	TRBV29-1	.	CSVGSDTQYF	TGCAGCGTTGGGTCAGATACGCAGTATTTT
TRBJ1-1	.	TRBV7-2	.	CASSLALSTRREAFF	TGTGCCAGCAGCTTAGCCTTGAGCACCCGAAGGGAAGCTTTCTTT
TRBJ2-6	.	TRBV4-1	.	CASSLRRGRGSGANVLTF	TGCGCCAGCAGCCTGAGGAGGGGTAGGGGGTCTGGGGCCAACGTCCTGACTTTC
TRBJ2-1	many	TRBV6-1	.	CASSEGGVYNEQFF	TGTGCCAGCAGTGAAGGGGGGGTCTACAATGAGCAGTTCTTC
TRBJ2-3	.	TRBV27	TRBD2	CASSWRTSGTDTQYF	TGTGCCAGCAGTTGGCGGACTAGCGGCACAGATACGCAGTATTTT
TRBJ2-5	many	TRBV4-1	.	CASSQGNFQETQYF	TGCGCCAGCAGCCAAGGGAACTTCCAAGAGACCCAGTACTTC
TRBJ1-1	many	TRBV7-9	.	CASSLPGLGMNTEAFF	TGTGCCAGCAGCTTACCTGGGCTGGGCATGAACACTGAAGCTTTCTTT
TRBJ2-3	many	TRBV29-1	.	CSVGGTVSSTDTQYF	TGCAGCGTGGGGGGCACAGTATCTAGCACAGATACGCAGTATTTT
TRBJ2-1	.	TRBV4-2	TRBD2	CASSQGVAGGHSVEQFF	TGTGCCAGCAGCCAAGGGGTAGCGGGGGGGCACTCGGTTGAGCAGTTCTTC
TRBJ2-1	.	TRBV28	.	CASSFLGRGRSSYNEQFF	TGTGCCAGCAGTTTTCTGGGGCGGGGTAGGAGCTCCTACAATGAGCAGTTCTTC
TRBJ2-4	many	TRBV29-1	.	CSADVAKNIQYF	TGCAGCGCTGACGTAGCCAAAAACATTCAGTACTTC
TRBJ2-7	.	TRBV19	TRBD1	CASSIWTGIPYEQYF	TGTGCCAGTAGTATCTGGACAGGGATCCCCTACGAGCAGTACTTC
TRBJ2-2	many	TRBV29-1	TRBD1	CSVAQGAGTGELFF	TGCAGCGTGGCACAGGGGGCGGGCACCGGGGAGCTGTTTTTT
TRBJ2-3	few	TRBV12-3/TRBV12-4	.	CASTLASSTDTQYF	TGTGCCAGCACTTTAGCGTCTAGCACAGATACGCAGTATTTT
TRBJ2-1	many	TRBV20-1	TRBD1	CSARDLLKQGNEQFF	TGCAGTGCTAGAGATCTCCTGAAACAGGGGAATGAGCAGTTCTTC
TRBJ2-1	.	TRBV29-1	.	CSVDNFSHGSYNEQFF	TGCAGCGTTGATAATTTCTCCCACGGGTCCTACAATGAGCAGTTCTTC
TRBJ2-1	many	TRBV12-3/TRBV12-4	TRBD1	CASRQGIGNEQFF	TGTGCCAGCAGACAGGGGATCGGGAATGAGCAGTTCTTC
TRBJ1-6	few	TRBV20-1	TRBD1	CSAYSQGAGPLHF	TGCAGTGCATATAGCCAGGGGGCCGGGCCCCTCCACTTT
TRBJ1-2	.	TRBV14	.	CASSHAASNYGYTF	TGTGCCAGCAGCCATGCAGCCTCTAACTATGGCTACACCTTC
TRBJ1-4	many	TRBV2	.	CASMRRKNEKLFF	TGTGCCAGCATGCGCAGAAAAAATGAAAAACTGTTTTTT
TRBJ1-1	.	TRBV5-8	.	CASSLEWADTEAFF	TGTGCCAGCAGCTTGGAATGGGCAGACACTGAAGCTTTCTTT
TRBJ2-3	few	TRBV10-3	TRBD2	CAISESESSGFSQYF	TGTGCCATCAGTGAGTCGGAGTCTAGCGGGTTTTCGCAGTATTTT
TRBJ2-7	.	TRBV20-1	.	CSSKGGNYEQYF	TGCAGCTCAAAGGGGGGGAACTACGAGCAGTACTTC